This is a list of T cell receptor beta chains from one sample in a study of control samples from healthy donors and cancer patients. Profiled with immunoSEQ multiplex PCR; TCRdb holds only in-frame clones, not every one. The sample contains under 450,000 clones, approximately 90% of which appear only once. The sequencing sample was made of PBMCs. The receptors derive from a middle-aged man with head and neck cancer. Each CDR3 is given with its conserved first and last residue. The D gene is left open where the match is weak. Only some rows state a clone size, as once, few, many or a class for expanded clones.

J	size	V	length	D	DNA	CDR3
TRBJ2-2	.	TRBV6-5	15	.	TGTGCCAGCAGTTCCCCGCTGACTCGCACCGGGGAGCTGTTTTTT	CASSSPLTRTGELFF
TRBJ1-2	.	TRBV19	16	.	TGTGCCAGTAGTAGGACAGTTGAGGTGACTCACTATGGCTACACCTTC	CASSRTVEVTHYGYTF
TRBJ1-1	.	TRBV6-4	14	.	TGTGCCAGCAGCCCGACGGGGGAGGGTTTGCGAGCTTTCTTT	CASSPTGEGLRAFF
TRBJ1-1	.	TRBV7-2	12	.	TGTGCCAGCAGCGTGAGGGCCACTGAAGCTTTCTTT	CASSVRATEAFF
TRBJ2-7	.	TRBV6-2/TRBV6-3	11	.	TGTGCCAGCAGTCCCCATTTCGAGCAGTACTTC	CASSPHFEQYF
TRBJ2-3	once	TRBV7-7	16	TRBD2	TGTGCTAGCAGCTTAGGATCAGCGGGAAGCACAGATACGCAGTATTTT	CASSLGSAGSTDTQYF
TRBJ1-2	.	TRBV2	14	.	TGTGCCAGCAGTGAACAGGGAGAAGAGTATGGCTACACCTTC	CASSEQGEEYGYTF
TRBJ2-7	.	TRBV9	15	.	TGTGCCAGCAGCGCGACCGGGACACCTGCTTATGAGCAGTACTTC	CASSATGTPAYEQYF
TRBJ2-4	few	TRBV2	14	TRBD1	TGTGCCAGCAGTTCCCGGACAGGGGGTTACATTCAGTACTTC	CASSSRTGGYIQYF
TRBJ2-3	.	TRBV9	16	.	TGTGCCAGCAGCGTAGACCCGGGACCTTTCACAGATACGCAGTATTTT	CASSVDPGPFTDTQYF
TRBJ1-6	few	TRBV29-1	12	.	TGCAGCGTTGGGGACGGGAATTCACCCCTCCACTTT	CSVGDGNSPLHF
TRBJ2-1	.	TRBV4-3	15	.	TGCGCCAGCAGCCAAGAAGAGGGGGAAATCAATGAGCAGTTCTTC	CASSQEEGEINEQFF
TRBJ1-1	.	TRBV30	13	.	TGTGCCTGGAGTGTGGGGTCGCGCACTGAAGCTTTCTTT	CAWSVGSRTEAFF
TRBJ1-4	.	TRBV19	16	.	TGTGCCAGTAGTCCGTATCTTGGTGCAACTAATGAAAAACTGTTTTTT	CASSPYLGATNEKLFF
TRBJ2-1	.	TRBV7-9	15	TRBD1	TGTGCCAGCAGCCCCGGACAGGCCTTCTACAATGAGCAGTTCTTC	CASSPGQAFYNEQFF
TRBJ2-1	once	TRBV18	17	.	TGTGCCAGCTCACCACTTCCGCTGGAGAGCTCCTACAATGAGCAGTTCTTC	CASSPLPLESSYNEQFF
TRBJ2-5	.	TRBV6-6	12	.	TGTGCCAGCAGTTATAGTGGAGAGACCCAGTACTTC	CASSYSGETQYF
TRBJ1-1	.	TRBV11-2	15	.	TGTGCCAGCAGCTTAGATAGGCTTCAGAACACTGAAGCTTTCTTT	CASSLDRLQNTEAFF
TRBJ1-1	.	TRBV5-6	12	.	TGTGCCAGCAGACTCACGAACACTGAAGCTTTCTTT	CASRLTNTEAFF
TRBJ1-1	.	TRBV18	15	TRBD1	TGTGCCAGCTCCCTCTGGGAAGGGGGCGAAACTGAAGCTTTCTTT	CASSLWEGGETEAFF
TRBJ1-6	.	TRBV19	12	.	TGTGCCAGTAGTTCCACGGATTCACCCCTCCACTTT	CASSSTDSPLHF
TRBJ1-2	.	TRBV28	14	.	TGTGCCAGCAGTTCGATCGGGCGACTGAATGGCTACACCTTC	CASSSIGRLNGYTF
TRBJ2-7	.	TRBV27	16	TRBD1	TGTGCCAGCAGAGCCTATTCGGGACAGGGGCCGTACGAGCAGTACTTC	CASRAYSGQGPYEQYF
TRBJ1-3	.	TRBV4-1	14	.	TGCGCCAGCAGCCAAGAAGTGTACGAAAACACCATATATTTT	CASSQEVYENTIYF
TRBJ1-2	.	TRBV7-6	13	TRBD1	TGTGCCAGCAGCTTCGGACAGGACGGCGGCTACACCTTC	CASSFGQDGGYTF
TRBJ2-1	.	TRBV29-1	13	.	TGCAGCGTTGAAAAGGCAGGGCCGGATGAGCAGTTCTTC	CSVEKAGPDEQFF
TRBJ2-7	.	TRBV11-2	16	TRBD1	TGTGCCAGCAGCTTAGATTATACAGGGGGCGCCTACGAGCAGTACTTC	CASSLDYTGGAYEQYF